A selection of T cell receptor beta chains follows, all from one sample in a study of pediatric ulcerative colitis. The method was immunoSEQ multiplex PCR; TCRdb's version includes in-frame clones alone and lacks a portion of them. The table includes around 61,000 clones, 86% detected once. The sample taken for sequencing was blood. Receptors were obtained from a boy aged 10-17 years with severe ulcerative colitis. CDR3s include the opening cysteine and the closing phenylalanine or tryptophan. The order of the fields is V gene, clone size, D gene, J gene, CDR3 protein, CDR3 DNA. The D gene is left open where the match is weak. The size field is filled for only some rows; it gives once, few, many or a size class.

V: TRBV5-1; size: -; D: -; J: TRBJ1-4; CDR3: CASSLELPGGKLFF; DNA: TGCGCCAGCAGCTTGGAGCTCCCTGGGGGAAAACTGTTTTTT
V: TRBV4-2; size: -; D: TRBD1; J: TRBJ1-3; CDR3: CASSQAGGMPGNTIYF; DNA: TGTGCCAGCAGCCAGGCAGGGGGTATGCCTGGAAACACCATATATTTT
V: TRBV19; size: few; D: -; J: TRBJ2-1; CDR3: CAIRRDEQFF; DNA: TGTGCCATCAGACGTGATGAGCAGTTCTTC
V: TRBV11-2; size: -; D: -; J: TRBJ2-5; CDR3: CASSFSQGETQYF; DNA: TGTGCCAGCAGCTTTAGTCAGGGTGAGACCCAGTACTTC
V: TRBV5-6; size: -; D: -; J: TRBJ2-3; CDR3: CASSLKVMRRATDTQYF; DNA: TGTGCCAGCAGCTTGAAGGTAATGAGACGAGCGACAGATACGCAGTATTTT
V: TRBV11-2; size: -; D: -; J: TRBJ2-7; CDR3: CASSSSSGYEQYF; DNA: TGTGCCAGCAGCTCGTCATCCGGCTACGAGCAGTACTTC
V: TRBV19; size: -; D: TRBD1; J: TRBJ1-2; CDR3: CASCRRGTGEYYGYTF; DNA: TGTGCCAGTTGCCGTCGGGGAACAGGGGAATACTATGGCTACACCTTC
V: TRBV19; size: -; D: -; J: TRBJ2-2; CDR3: CASRPQDPGELFF; DNA: TGTGCCAGTAGGCCGCAAGACCCAGGGGAGCTGTTTTTT
V: TRBV7-2; size: -; D: -; J: TRBJ2-1; CDR3: CASSSYGAWSNEQFF; DNA: TGTGCCAGCAGCTCCTACGGGGCATGGTCCAATGAGCAGTTCTTC
V: TRBV5-1; size: -; D: TRBD2; J: TRBJ2-1; CDR3: CASSLAASGAYNEQFF; DNA: TGCGCCAGCAGCTTGGCGGCTAGCGGGGCCTACAATGAGCAGTTCTTC
V: TRBV6-4; size: -; D: TRBD2; J: TRBJ2-7; CDR3: CASSDSRLAGVKKLDEQYF; DNA: TGTGCCAGCAGTGACTCGAGATTAGCGGGAGTGAAGAAGCTCGACGAGCAGTACTTC
V: TRBV27; size: -; D: -; J: TRBJ1-4; CDR3: CASSLLGAANEKLFF; DNA: TGTGCCAGCAGTTTATTAGGGGCGGCTAATGAAAAACTGTTTTTT
V: TRBV11-3; size: -; D: -; J: TRBJ2-7; CDR3: CASSLNQVNYEQYF; DNA: TGTGCCAGCAGCTTAAACCAGGTTAACTACGAGCAGTACTTC
V: TRBV30; size: -; D: -; J: TRBJ2-5; CDR3: CAWIRGSETQYF; DNA: TGTGCCTGGATAAGGGGGTCCGAGACCCAGTACTTC
V: TRBV9; size: -; D: -; J: TRBJ2-1; CDR3: CASSPGYEQFF; DNA: TGTGCCAGCAGCCCGGGGTATGAGCAGTTCTTC
V: TRBV29-1; size: -; D: TRBD2; J: TRBJ2-7; CDR3: CSVEGREAPYEQYF; DNA: TGCAGCGTTGAGGGGCGGGAGGCCCCCTACGAGCAGTACTTC
V: TRBV11-3; size: -; D: TRBD2; J: TRBJ2-2; CDR3: CASSLMRGAPGTGELFF; DNA: TGTGCCAGCAGCTTAATGCGGGGGGCGCCTGGAACCGGGGAGCTGTTTTTT
V: TRBV15; size: few; D: TRBD1; J: TRBJ2-5; CDR3: CATGDTGVLGETQYF; DNA: TGTGCCACCGGTGATACAGGGGTTTTGGGAGAGACCCAGTACTTC
V: TRBV7-9; size: -; D: TRBD2; J: TRBJ2-5; CDR3: CASSPRTSPETQYF; DNA: TGTGCCAGCAGCCCAAGGACTAGCCCCGAGACCCAGTACTTC
V: TRBV13; size: few; D: -; J: TRBJ1-5; CDR3: CASSLGQENSNQPQHF; DNA: TGTGCCAGCAGCTTAGGACAGGAGAATAGCAATCAGCCCCAGCATTTT
V: TRBV18; size: -; D: -; J: TRBJ2-7; CDR3: CASSPPRGGAQRYEQYF; DNA: TGTGCCAGCTCGCCACCAAGGGGGGGGGCCCAGCGGTACGAGCAGTACTTC
V: TRBV11-2; size: -; D: -; J: TRBJ1-1; CDR3: CASSLQSNTEAFF; DNA: TGTGCCAGCAGCTTACAGTCAAACACTGAAGCTTTCTTT
V: TRBV7-9; size: once; D: TRBD2; J: TRBJ2-1; CDR3: CASSLVGASGSLNNEQFF; DNA: TGTGCCAGCAGCTTAGTTGGGGCTAGCGGGAGTTTGAATAATGAGCAGTTCTTC
V: TRBV2; size: -; D: TRBD1; J: TRBJ2-7; CDR3: CATGTESYEQYF; DNA: TGTGCCACGGGGACAGAGTCCTACGAGCAGTACTTC
V: TRBV6-6; size: -; D: TRBD2; J: TRBJ2-4; CDR3: CASSYTSGQVDDIQYF; DNA: TGTGCCAGCAGTTACACTAGCGGCCAAGTTGATGACATTCAGTACTTC
V: TRBV6-1; size: -; D: -; J: TRBJ1-1; CDR3: CASSLTGLTEAFF; DNA: TGTGCCAGCAGCCTGACAGGACTCACTGAAGCTTTCTTT
V: TRBV30; size: -; D: -; J: TRBJ1-1; CDR3: CAWTDSGTEAFF; DNA: TGTGCCTGGACGGATTCCGGGACAGAAGCTTTCTTT
V: TRBV15; size: -; D: -; J: TRBJ2-5; CDR3: CATSRDDREGETQYF; DNA: TGTGCCACCAGCAGAGATGACCGGGAAGGGGAGACCCAGTACTTC
V: TRBV11-3; size: -; D: -; J: TRBJ2-1; CDR3: CASRGRDSPSPTSSYNEQFF; DNA: TGTGCCAGCAGGGGCAGGGACTCGCCAAGCCCAACGAGCTCCTACAATGAGCAGTTCTTC
V: TRBV5-1; size: -; D: -; J: TRBJ2-7; CDR3: CASSLDYGTYEQYF; DNA: TGCGCCAGCAGCTTGGATTACGGAACCTACGAGCAGTACTTC
V: TRBV2; size: -; D: -; J: TRBJ1-1; CDR3: CASGREFDTEAFF; DNA: TGTGCCAGCGGAAGGGAGTTTGACACTGAAGCTTTCTTT
V: TRBV29-1; size: -; D: TRBD1; J: TRBJ2-7; CDR3: CSFGQGAYEQYF; DNA: TGCAGCTTCGGACAGGGGGCCTACGAGCAGTACTTC
V: TRBV13; size: -; D: TRBD1; J: TRBJ1-3; CDR3: CASRIAGGKGNTIYF; DNA: TGTGCCAGCAGGATAGCAGGGGGAAAAGGAAACACCATATATTTT
V: TRBV6-1; size: -; D: -; J: TRBJ1-4; CDR3: CASSGLMAVEKLFF; DNA: TGTGCCAGCAGTGGCCTAATGGCAGTTGAAAAACTGTTTTTT
V: TRBV7-6; size: -; D: TRBD2; J: TRBJ2-3; CDR3: CASSKRASGRAADTQYF; DNA: TGTGCCAGCAGCAAGCGGGCTAGCGGGAGGGCGGCAGATACGCAGTATTTT
V: TRBV4-2; size: -; D: -; J: TRBJ2-5; CDR3: CASSQDRSFELETQYF; DNA: TGTGCCAGCAGCCAAGATCGGAGTTTTGAGCTCGAGACCCAGTACTTC
V: TRBV27; size: -; D: -; J: TRBJ1-1; CDR3: CASSPRTDINTEAFF; DNA: TGTGCCAGCAGTCCTCGGACAGATATTAACACTGAAGCTTTCTTT
V: TRBV2; size: -; D: -; J: TRBJ1-5; CDR3: CASGRTGTNQPQHF; DNA: TGTGCCAGCGGGAGAACAGGGACCAATCAGCCCCAGCATTTT
V: TRBV7-8; size: once; D: TRBD2; J: TRBJ2-3; CDR3: CASSSGTSGSWGRTDTDTQYF; DNA: TGTGCCAGCAGCTCGGGGACTAGCGGGAGTTGGGGGAGAACGGACACAGATACGCAGTATTTT
V: TRBV5-6; size: -; D: -; J: TRBJ1-2; CDR3: CASSLGENYGYTF; DNA: TGTGCCAGCAGCTTGGGAGAAAACTATGGCTACACCTTC
V: TRBV7-9; size: -; D: TRBD2; J: TRBJ2-2; CDR3: CASSLELAEYTGELFF; DNA: TGTGCCAGCAGCTTAGAACTAGCGGAGTACACCGGGGAGCTGTTTTTT
V: TRBV7-2; size: -; D: -; J: TRBJ2-1; CDR3: CASSLLQLPNEQFF; DNA: TGTGCCAGCAGCTTACTTCAGCTTCCCAATGAGCAGTTCTTC
V: TRBV15; size: -; D: -; J: TRBJ2-2; CDR3: CATSSILTGELFF; DNA: TGTGCCACCAGCTCAATACTTACCGGGGAGCTGTTTTTT
V: TRBV13; size: few; D: -; J: TRBJ2-1; CDR3: CASSLSNEQFF; DNA: TGTGCCAGCAGCTTAAGCAATGAGCAGTTCTTC
V: TRBV14; size: -; D: -; J: TRBJ2-1; CDR3: CASSQDLGRGQFF; DNA: TGTGCCAGCAGCCAAGATTTGGGTCGGGGTCAGTTCTTC
V: TRBV6-1; size: once; D: TRBD1; J: TRBJ2-7; CDR3: CASKLSGTGAMEQYF; DNA: TGTGCCAGCAAGTTATCCGGGACAGGGGCTATGGAGCAGTACTTC
V: TRBV4-3; size: -; D: -; J: TRBJ2-1; CDR3: CASSQLRDSYNEQFF; DNA: TGCGCCAGCAGCCAACTCCGGGACTCCTACAATGAGCAGTTCTTC
V: TRBV11-2; size: once; D: TRBD2; J: TRBJ2-7; CDR3: CASSSNLGTSEYEQYF; DNA: TGTGCCAGCAGCTCAAACCTCGGGACTAGCGAGTACGAGCAGTACTTC
V: TRBV4-2; size: -; D: -; J: TRBJ1-5; CDR3: CASSQEGTGSNQPQHF; DNA: TGTGCCAGCAGCCAAGAAGGGACGGGGAGCAATCAGCCCCAGCATTTT
V: TRBV7-9; size: -; D: -; J: TRBJ1-2; CDR3: CASSLGQNYGYTF; DNA: TGTGCCAGCAGCTTAGGGCAGAACTATGGCTACACCTTC